This T cell receptor beta chain was found in a study of cytomegalovirus exposure and HLA in healthy donors (dated by TCRdb to about 2017). Looking at the study overall: According to an earlier analysis of 587 of the donors, about 179 million T cells yielded over 90 million unique TCR beta sequences and more than 250 Gb of sequence data. An early release that covered about 640 HLA-typed donors contained approximately 300 gigabases of sequencing data and tens of millions of unique TCR sequences. The genetic ancestry cluster associated with self-reported Caucasian donors included approximately 85% of the roughly 360 genotyped donors. The study was designed to test whether signatures of past pathogen exposure could be identified by cataloging public T cell receptors. The study used immunosequencing to profile the T cell repertoires of several hundred subjects and linked those repertoires to cytomegalovirus serostatus. Along with the approximately 700-subject first cohort, a separate validation cohort of around 110 different subjects was used. To predict cytomegalovirus infection status, the study combined high-throughput TCR immunosequencing, statistical association of individual TCRs with disease status, and machine learning. In a later analysis, previously published TCR beta repertoires from 550 to 750 donors were re-analyzed and high-resolution HLA genotyping was added so that TCR occurrence patterns could be studied. The later analysis used no new phenotypic data to find candidate immune exposures, relying instead on TCR beta sequences and their occurrence across donors. An earlier analysis of more than 450 of the donors used high-throughput TCR beta sequencing to judge whether each TCR beta V gene segment behaved as functional or pseudogenic. Alongside the repertoire data, information on donor age, sex, ethnicity and CMV serostatus was compiled. A later genetic analysis used genome-wide SNP genotypes for about three fifths of the 666 donors, treating that subset as a discovery cohort. All discovery cohort repertoires had been generated on a single sequencing platform. HLA typing included class I and class II loci at four-digit resolution. The number of donors typed differed by locus, with about 629-640 for A, B, C, DRB1 and DQB1, approximately 500 for DQA1, 600 to 610 for DPA1, and approximately 470 for DPB1. A handful of DR-DQ haplotypes were handled as single units for association and clustering because linkage in the cohort was strong. On average, around 230,000 unique TCR beta nucleotide sequences were sequenced per donor among 398 genotyped donors of the cohort, with roughly 20% of those sequences being non-productive. Beyond this particular receptor, the publication reports: A few of the identified cytomegalovirus-associated TCR beta chains were confirmed in vitro to be specific for cytomegalovirus antigens. In a later analysis, several top co-occurrence clusters were reported to appear linked to parvovirus B19, influenza, CMV and Epstein-Barr virus. The only immune exposure information available for the cohort was CMV serostatus. In this cohort, only TCR beta chains were sequenced, and detectable features were limited by the absence of alpha or paired-chain data. The study gave a list of about 150 TCR beta chains associated with cytomegalovirus. According to a later genetic analysis, donors in an Asian-associated ancestry cluster had fewer N-insertions in productive TCRs than the approximately 700-donor mean. Presence/absence analyses assumed roughly uniform sequencing depth across donors, an assumption that may not hold. Because counts were too low, around 17 rarely observed V segments, including chromosome 9 orphons, were left out of the earlier analysis of approximately 500 of the donors. In both the original and validation cohorts, the classifier was reported to diagnose cytomegalovirus status with high specificity and sensitivity. In a later analysis, most CMV-associated TCR beta chains were found to appear HLA-restricted, with HLA associations seemingly driven largely by CMV exposure. Correlated functional status among segregating V segments might be attributable to linkage disequilibrium, but an unknown experimental factor could not be ruled out. It was suggested by the authors that the approach could potentially be generalized to other disease states and immunological phenotypes. V-gene and J-gene trimming of TCR beta chains was associated with a missense DCLRE1C variant in a later genetic analysis, and the association was replicated in an independent cohort. Some IMGT-functional V segments, including TRBV6-2 and TRBV6-3, could not be told apart with the 87-base-pair reads, so those segments were excluded. Strong co-occurrence of HLA alleles, especially DR and DQ, made assigning TCR associations to individual alleles difficult. The sequencing pipeline was judged likely to have produced a cluster of highly shared sequence variants as a technical artifact. In a later analysis, HLA-associated TCR beta chains were found to be more clonally expanded and to have lower generation probabilities than equally common non-associated chains. An earlier analysis of approximately 570 of the donors showed that most TCR beta V segments appeared in productive rearrangements either about 90% or about 30% of the time, which broadly matched IMGT annotations. According to a later analysis, TCR association rates differed among HLA loci, with DRB1 alleles showing the most associated TCRs and HLA-C alleles showing the fewest. Specific HLA alleles were associated with 18,000 or so TCR beta sequences at a false discovery rate of 0.05 in a later analysis. Because some donors lacked HLA typing at each locus, the association tests relied only on the typed subset. A further reported finding was that TCR beta sequences accurately predicted the HLA-A and HLA-B alleles for most subjects in the first cohort. Across donors, most TCR sequences were observed very rarely, whereas some public TCRs were present in many individuals.

In total, about 650 healthy bone marrow donors made up the cohort. At the time of sampling, every cohort member was nominally healthy, though immune exposures that went unrecorded were likely present. The donor was CMV seronegative and was included in the group of a few hundred seronegative cohort members. A peripheral blood sample was collected from each donor, and TCR beta sequencing was performed on peripheral blood mononuclear cells. The Qiagen DNeasy Blood Extraction Kit was used to extract genomic DNA from the blood cell samples. The library was prepared using the immunoSEQ multiplex PCR assay. The multiplex PCR relied on a mix of 60 forward primers for TCR Vbeta segments and 13 reverse primers for TCR Jbeta segments. The CDR3 region of rearranged TCR beta genes was amplified from genomic DNA with a multiplex PCR assay. Amplified TCR beta libraries were sequenced as 87-base-pair reads on the Illumina HiSeq System. The original methods were these. Across the 700 or so repertoires, a later analysis counted 78 million or so unique TCR beta chains, roughly 11 million of which were shared by at least two donors. To remove PCR and sequencing errors, raw reads were error-corrected and collapsed into unique sequences using a nearest-neighbor algorithm that merged closely related sequences. CDR3 sequences were aligned to IMGT reference sequences to assign V, D and J gene segments. Each retained sequence needed at least a six-nucleotide match to both a V gene segment and a J gene segment. Rearrangements were called productive when the CDR3 lacked stop codons and stayed in frame with V and J; all others were non-productive. CDR3 was defined by IMGT convention, running from the second conserved V-encoded cysteine to the conserved J-encoded phenylalanine. In an earlier analysis of approximately 590 of the donors, sequences lacking an unambiguous match to a single V gene segment were excluded. An earlier analysis of around 600 of the donors classified V segments as functional when productive rearrangements were above 56.7% and as segregating when the standard deviation between donors was above 5%. A statistical classification framework was built to diagnose cytomegalovirus status from the catalog of TCR beta chain sequences. In a later analysis, TCR nucleotide sequences were compared against IMGT/GENE-DB human TR gene sequences so that V and J genes could be assigned. In a later analysis, CDR3 sequences and most-parsimonious VDJ recombination scenarios were assigned using the TCRdist pipeline. In a later analysis, each TCR beta chain was defined by its CDR3 amino acid sequence together with its V-gene family, and reads without a unique V-gene family were excluded. As a way to deal with suspected cross-contamination and a sequencing artifact, a later analysis dropped 450 to 600 nucleotide sequences that were highly shared and had low generation probability. A later analysis calculated a clonal expansion index for each public chain from normalized within-repertoire ranks of inferred template counts. A later analysis computed generation probabilities with a VDJ recombination model fitted to out-of-frame rearrangements, and checked the results against IGoR. Hypergeometric tests were used in a later analysis to score TCR-TCR, TCR-HLA and TCR-CMV co-occurrence, with a repertoire-size bias correction applied to the TCR pairs. A later analysis estimated false discovery rates by permuting HLA or CMV assignments 20 times. In a later analysis, co-occurring TCRs were grouped with DBSCAN, and TCRdist sequence similarity was added when clustering was performed within HLA-allele-positive subsets. Co-occurrence clustering excluded repertoires with fewer than 30,000 or more than 120,000 public chains, plus five with anomalous nucleotide sharing. TCRdb limited this immuneACCESS table to in-frame rearrangements with V and J called. A share of clones is missing; checked studies link under half to unresolved V genes, and the rest is unexplained. V, J and clone size were drawn from that table, and D and trimming were deduced from the DNA. The sample table holds almost 200,000 clones, of which around 80% were seen once. In total, the top ten clones hold roughly 2% of the sample.

The CDR3, from cysteine to phenylalanine, totals 15 residues. CDR3 DNA only is kept here, 45 bases in frame from base 1. Taken from the germline V gene (reference sequence), the CDR1 and CDR2 loops are MNHEY and SMNVEV. The V end loses 3 bases and the J end loses 4 bases, and a stretch of 14 bases separates them. Comment on this clone: Which antigen it targets is not known. Base-call qualities are not available, and no considerably larger clone is one nucleotide away.

Sequenced: PBMCs. This TCR derives from a man aged 25 to 45 in good health and CMV-seronegative. The V and J segments used are TRBV27 and TRBJ2-3; perhaps TRBD2 is the D gene, with 6 bases matching. CDR3 protein: CASSLIRESSDTQYF. The DNA sequence is TGTGCCAGCAGTTTGATCCGGGAGAGCTCAGATACGCAGTATTTT.